The rows below give T cell receptor beta chains drawn from one sample of a study of blood T cell repertoires in COVID-19. Here immunoSEQ multiplex PCR was the method, and the copy in TCRdb shows in-frame clones only, minus some. The sample lists about 21,000 clones; 85% to 90% were seen once. Sequenced material: peripheral blood. The source of these receptors is a man in his 70s with active COVID-19. CDR3s include the opening cysteine and the closing phenylalanine or tryptophan. A D gene is named only where the DNA matches it firmly. Only some rows state a clone size, as once, few, many or a class for expanded clones.

D gene	clone size	J gene	V gene	CDR3 length	CDR3 DNA	CDR3 protein
TRBD2	-	TRBJ2-3	TRBV7-9	17	TGTGCCAGCAGCCCGGCGGGACTAGCGGGAGGGCCGAATACGCAGTATTTT	CASSPAGLAGGPNTQYF
-	-	TRBJ2-3	TRBV24-1	13	TGTGCCACCAGTGATAGAGGCACAGATACGCAGTATTTT	CATSDRGTDTQYF
TRBD1	-	TRBJ2-5	TRBV7-9	15	TGTGCCAGCAGCTTAGGGACAGGGATCGGAGAGACCCAGTACTTC	CASSLGTGIGETQYF
-	once	TRBJ2-3	TRBV11-2	15	TGTGCCAGCAGCTTACTCGGGGATCTCACAGATACGCAGTATTTT	CASSLLGDLTDTQYF
TRBD1	-	TRBJ1-2	TRBV18	15	TGTGCCAGCTCGCCCGAGACAGGGACTAACTATGGCTACACCTTC	CASSPETGTNYGYTF
-	-	TRBJ2-7	TRBV30	11	TGTGCCTGGGGGGCGGCCTACGAGCAGTACTTC	CAWGAAYEQYF
-	once	TRBJ2-5	TRBV5-8	14	TGTGCCAGCACAAGATGGGGCCGACAAGAGACCCAGTACTTC	CASTRWGRQETQYF
TRBD1	-	TRBJ1-2	TRBV14	14	TGTGCCAGCAGCCAAGAAAGGACAGGGATTGGCTACACCTTC	CASSQERTGIGYTF
-	-	TRBJ2-5	TRBV11-3	13	TGTGCCAGCAGCTTCCCAGGGGAAGAGACCCAGTACTTC	CASSFPGEETQYF
-	few	TRBJ1-2	TRBV6-6	12	TGTGCCAGCAGTGGACTCGGTCGTCTCTACACCTTC	CASSGLGRLYTF
-	-	TRBJ1-1	TRBV3-1/TRBV3-2	15	TGTGCCAGCAGCCAAGTTGGTGGGCAAAACACTGAAGCTTTCTTT	CASSQVGGQNTEAFF
-	-	TRBJ2-1	TRBV6-2/TRBV6-3	13	TGTGCCAGCAGTTCACAGATCTACAATGAGCAGTTCTTC	CASSSQIYNEQFF
-	-	TRBJ2-5	TRBV27	13	TGTGCCAGCAGGTTTCAGGGGAAAGAGACCCAGTACTTC	CASRFQGKETQYF
-	-	TRBJ1-2	TRBV25-1	15	TGTGCCAGCAGTGGTTGGGGAGGAGCGCTACGGGGCTACACCTTC	CASSGWGGALRGYTF
TRBD1	-	TRBJ1-3	TRBV5-6	17	TGTGCCAGCTTCTTGTACTCCGGGACAGGGGAAGGAAACACCATATATTTT	CASFLYSGTGEGNTIYF
TRBD2	once	TRBJ2-1	TRBV6-5	14	TGTGCCAGCCGACGAAGCGGGAGGAACAATGAGCAGTTCTTC	CASRRSGRNNEQFF
TRBD1	-	TRBJ2-2	TRBV11-2	17	TGTGCCAGCAGCTGGTCTTTGGGACAGCAATACACCGGGGAGCTGTTTTTT	CASSWSLGQQYTGELFF
-	-	TRBJ1-6	TRBV11-3	14	TGTGCCAGCAGCTTAGAACAGAATAATTCACCCCTCCACTTT	CASSLEQNNSPLHF
-	few	TRBJ1-1	TRBV4-1	14	TGCGCCAGCAGCCAGAGGGGGAGCGGCACTGAAGCTTTCTTT	CASSQRGSGTEAFF
TRBD1	-	TRBJ1-1	TRBV20-1	14	TGCAGTGCTAGTTGGACAGGGAGAAACACTGAAGCTTTCTTT	CSASWTGRNTEAFF
TRBD2	-	TRBJ2-3	TRBV5-6	16	TGTGCCAGCAGCTATCGGACTAGCGGGAGCCCAGATACGCAGTATTTT	CASSYRTSGSPDTQYF
-	-	TRBJ1-1	TRBV29-1	15	TGCAGCGTTGTCGTACCAGGGGCAGTGAACACTGAAGCTTTCTTT	CSVVVPGAVNTEAFF
-	-	TRBJ2-1	TRBV6-5	14	TGTGCCAGCAGTCTAGAGGGGGGGGCGAATGAGCAGTTCTTC	CASSLEGGANEQFF
-	-	TRBJ1-1	TRBV20-1	13	TGCAGTGCTAGTGCGGGTTATTCGGGTGAAGCTTTCTTT	CSASAGYSGEAFF
TRBD1	once	TRBJ2-2	TRBV9	16	TGTGCCAGCAGCCCTTCGGGACAGGGGAACACCGGGGAGCTGTTTTTT	CASSPSGQGNTGELFF
-	once	TRBJ2-1	TRBV4-1	16	TGCGCCAGCAGCCAAGAAGGCAGGGTGCCGACATATGAGCAGTTCTTC	CASSQEGRVPTYEQFF
-	few	TRBJ1-6	TRBV3-1/TRBV3-2	14	TGTGCCAGCAGCCAAGGGCAGGATGGTTCACCCCTCCACTTT	CASSQGQDGSPLHF
TRBD1	-	TRBJ2-1	TRBV18	14	TGTGCCAGCTCACCCGGGACAGGGGGCGAAATTAAGTTCTTC	CASSPGTGGEIKFF
-	few	TRBJ1-6	TRBV11-3	14	TGTGCCAGCAGCTCCGGACGCGGGAATTCACCCCTCCACTTT	CASSSGRGNSPLHF
-	-	TRBJ2-5	TRBV29-1	12	TGCAGCGTTGGATCACAGCAAGAGACCCAGTACTTC	CSVGSQQETQYF
-	-	TRBJ2-5	TRBV24-1	13	TGTGCCACCAGTGATTTGACCCAGGAGACCCAGTACTTC	CATSDLTQETQYF
TRBD2	-	TRBJ2-3	TRBV7-3	14	TGTGCCAGCAGCCCGGGGGGACTAGGGGATACGCAGTATTTT	CASSPGGLGDTQYF
-	-	TRBJ2-3	TRBV5-1	14	TGCGCCAGCAGCTTGGGCAGGGCTACAGATACGCAGTATTTT	CASSLGRATDTQYF
-	-	TRBJ1-2	TRBV2	14	TGTGCCAGCAGTGAACAGACAAACGCCTATGGCTACACCTTC	CASSEQTNAYGYTF
-	-	TRBJ1-5	TRBV19	14	TGTGCCAGTAGTAAACAGTTACGCAATCAGCCCCAGCATTTT	CASSKQLRNQPQHF
TRBD2	-	TRBJ2-3	TRBV30	15	TGTGCCTGGACCCGTAGCGGGCGTATCACAGATACGCAGTATTTT	CAWTRSGRITDTQYF
TRBD1	-	TRBJ1-2	TRBV11-2	16	TGTGCCAGCAGCTTAGAGGCAGGGGGCGAGTACTATGGCTACACCTTC	CASSLEAGGEYYGYTF
-	-	TRBJ1-5	TRBV19	14	TGTGCCAGTAAGGGGCTCGGGACTTATCAGCCCCAGCATTTT	CASKGLGTYQPQHF
TRBD2	-	TRBJ2-7	TRBV29-1	12	TGCAGCGTCGGGACTAGCGGGGGAGAGCAGTACTTC	CSVGTSGGEQYF
-	-	TRBJ1-5	TRBV5-3	13	TGTGCCAGAAGCCGGGATAGCAATCAGCCCCAGCATTTT	CARSRDSNQPQHF
TRBD2	-	TRBJ2-7	TRBV7-8	15	TGTGCCAGCAGGGGAGCTAGCGGGAGGCCGAGGGAGCAGTACTTC	CASRGASGRPREQYF
TRBD1	-	TRBJ1-1	TRBV11-3	14	TGTGCCAGCAGCCGGGACAGATTTAACACTGAAGCTTTCTTT	CASSRDRFNTEAFF
TRBD2	-	TRBJ2-1	TRBV5-8	17	TGTGCCAGCAGCTTGGAAGCGGGGGGGCCGTGGATCGATGAGCAGTTCTTC	CASSLEAGGPWIDEQFF
-	-	TRBJ2-3	TRBV19	13	TGTGCCAGTAGTGCTCGGGACTTTGGTACGCAGTATTTT	CASSARDFGTQYF
TRBD1	-	TRBJ1-1	TRBV6-5	15	TGTGCCAGCAGCGCTCGGACAGGGGGCGTCTCTGAAGCTTTCTTT	CASSARTGGVSEAFF
TRBD1	-	TRBJ2-5	TRBV7-9	14	TGTGCCAGCAGCTTAGGACAGGGTTGGGAGACCCAGTACTTC	CASSLGQGWETQYF
TRBD1	once	TRBJ1-3	TRBV9	15	TGTGCCAGCAGCCCTACAGGGGGCTCTGGAAACACCATATATTTT	CASSPTGGSGNTIYF
TRBD1	-	TRBJ1-3	TRBV5-1	18	TGCGCCAGCAGCTTGGCCATAGGGACAGGGGCGTCCGGAAACACCATATATTTT	CASSLAIGTGASGNTIYF
TRBD2	-	TRBJ2-7	TRBV2	12	TGTGCCAGTGGACTAGAATACTACGAGCAGTACTTC	CASGLEYYEQYF
TRBD1	few	TRBJ1-5	TRBV4-1	15	TGCGCCAGCAGCCTTAACCAGGGGGGCAATCAGCCCCAGCATTTT	CASSLNQGGNQPQHF
-	-	TRBJ2-5	TRBV2	14	TGTGCCAGCAGTGAGTTTTCAGTACAAGAGACCCAGTACTTC	CASSEFSVQETQYF
-	few	TRBJ2-1	TRBV2	13	TGTGCCAGCAGTGTTGGCACCTACAATGAGCAGTTCTTC	CASSVGTYNEQFF
-	-	TRBJ2-7	TRBV6-1	13	TGTGCCAGCAGTGATGGGGCTTTGGGGGAGCAGTACTTC	CASSDGALGEQYF
TRBD2	-	TRBJ2-3	TRBV5-1	17	TGCGCCAGCAGCTTTGCCTTTGGGGGAGGGCGGCCAGATACGCAGTATTTT	CASSFAFGGGRPDTQYF
TRBD2	-	TRBJ2-1	TRBV7-6	14	TGTGCCAGCACACTAGCGGGGGGCGACAATGAGCAGTTCTTC	CASTLAGGDNEQFF
-	-	TRBJ2-1	TRBV6-4	15	TGTGCCAGCAGTGACTCGACTAATCCGGGGAATGAGCAGTTCTTC	CASSDSTNPGNEQFF
-	-	TRBJ1-1	TRBV10-3	15	TGTGCCATCAGTGAGTCGTTGGGGGCGGGCACTGAAGCTTTCTTT	CAISESLGAGTEAFF
TRBD2	-	TRBJ2-7	TRBV7-2	15	TGTGCCAGCAGCCCCGGACTAGCTTGGGCCTACGAGCAGTACTTC	CASSPGLAWAYEQYF
-	-	TRBJ2-5	TRBV5-4	15	TGTGCCAGCAGCTTGTCGGCGGGGAGCCAAGAGACCCAGTACTTC	CASSLSAGSQETQYF